This entry describes one TCR beta chain. Its antigen is as yet unknown. The data stem from a study of a mutant IDH1 vaccine in newly diagnosed glioma. For the study at large: Onset of vaccination occurred 4-6 weeks following radiotherapy alone, or with temozolomide cycles. Prior therapy was radiotherapy, temozolomide, or both; most received both.

Germline CDR1 and CDR2: MNHEY and SMNVEV (reference sequence). Germline trimming cut 2 bases from V and 4 bases from J; bases unmatched to any gene: 5. The CDR3 covers 15 residues. Sequenced by immunoSEQ multiplex PCR; TCRdb stores in-frame clones only, minus some. The sample yields around 60,000 clones, around 83% seen once. Time point denoted: week 23, last vaccination. Every vaccination contained 300 ug of the mutant IDH1 20-mer peptide and was paired with topical imiquimod. This specimen consisted of PBMCs, obtained from a glioma patient whose treatment included an IDH1 peptide vaccine. V gene TRBV27 combines with J gene TRBJ2-1; TRBD2 matches 7 bases. The sequence was obtained from a young man with glioma. The CDR3 sequence: CASSLTGGAYNEQFF. The DNA of the CDR3 is TGTGCCAGCAGTTTAACGGGGGGAGCATACAATGAGCAGTTCTTC.